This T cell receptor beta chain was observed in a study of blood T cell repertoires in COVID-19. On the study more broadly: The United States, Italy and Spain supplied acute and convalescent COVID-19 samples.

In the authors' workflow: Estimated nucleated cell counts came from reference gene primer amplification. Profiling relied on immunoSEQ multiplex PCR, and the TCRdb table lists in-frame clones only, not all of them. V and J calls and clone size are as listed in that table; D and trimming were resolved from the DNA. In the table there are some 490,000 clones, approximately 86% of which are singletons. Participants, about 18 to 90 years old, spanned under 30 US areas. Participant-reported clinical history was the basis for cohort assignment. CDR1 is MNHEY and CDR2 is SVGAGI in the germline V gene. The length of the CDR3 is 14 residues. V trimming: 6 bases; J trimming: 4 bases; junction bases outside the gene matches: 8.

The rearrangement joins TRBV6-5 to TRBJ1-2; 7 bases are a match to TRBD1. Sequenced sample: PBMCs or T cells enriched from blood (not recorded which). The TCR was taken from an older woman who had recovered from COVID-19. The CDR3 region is CASSYRGKSYGYTF. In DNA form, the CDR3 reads TGTGCCAGCAGCTACAGGGGAAAGAGCTATGGCTACACCTTC.